This TCR beta chain was sequenced for a study of Ad26.COV2.S vaccination and SARS-CoV-2 variants. General study results and limits: Similar non-spike TCR breadth was seen in vaccine and placebo recipients.

This clone showed up just a few times. What it recognizes is unknown. The table came from immunoSEQ multiplex PCR; TCRdb's copy has only in-frame clones and leaves some out. Among about 350,000 clones listed, more than 75% were seen once. Noted treatment: some 20 received Ad26.COV2.S at low or high dose, single or two shots; about 5 received placebo; per-sample allocation not given. All samples were drawn on day 63, counting from the first vaccine or placebo injection. The germline V gene encodes CDR1 SNHLY and CDR2 FYNNEI. CDR3 size: 15 residues. The ends lost 7 bases at V and 6 bases at J; junction bases unmatched: 10.

The sample consisted of peripheral blood, taken in a trial of Ad26.COV2.S vaccine versus placebo. The chain couples TRBV2 to TRBJ2-1; 9 positions agree with TRBD1. The origin of this receptor is a person aged 18-60 years who received the Ad26.COV2.S COVID-19 vaccine or a placebo. The CDR3 is CASTSPGTGSNEQFF. The CDR3 nucleotides read TGTGCCAGCACCTCACCCGGGACAGGGAGCAATGAGCAGTTCTTC. The whole variable domain, remainder taken from reference TRBV2 and TRBJ2-1, is EPEVTQTPSHQVTQMGQEVILRCVPISNHLYFYWYRQILGQKVEFLVSFYNNEISEKSEIFDDQFSVERPDGSNFTLKIRSTKLEDSAMYFCASTSPGTGSNEQFFGPGTRLTVL.